The clone carrying this T cell receptor beta chain was recorded once. The sample is drawn from a study of blood T cell repertoires in COVID-19. Authors' processing steps: Counts of nucleated cells, estimated from reference gene primer amplification, were obtained. Method: immunoSEQ multiplex PCR; TCRdb's copy keeps in-frame clones and lacks some. The V and J calls and clone size come from that table; D and trimming were worked out from the DNA. The repertoire consists of a few hundred thousand clones, with about 92% occurring once and the leading ten covering roughly 20%. This clonotype originated in a woman aged 30 to 39 who had recovered from COVID-19. The sample was PBMCs or T cells enriched from blood (not recorded which).

CDR3 in amino acids: CASSSIGSNQPQHF. DNA of the CDR3: TGTGCCAGTAGTTCAATCGGTAGCAATCAGCCCCAGCATTTT. The V and J genes are TRBV19 and TRBJ1-5; no definite D call. V dropped 5 bases and J dropped 0 bases, with 8 bases sitting between them. Germline V lookup: CDR1 LNHDA, CDR2 SQIVND (reference sequence). The CDR3 loop spans 14 amino acids.